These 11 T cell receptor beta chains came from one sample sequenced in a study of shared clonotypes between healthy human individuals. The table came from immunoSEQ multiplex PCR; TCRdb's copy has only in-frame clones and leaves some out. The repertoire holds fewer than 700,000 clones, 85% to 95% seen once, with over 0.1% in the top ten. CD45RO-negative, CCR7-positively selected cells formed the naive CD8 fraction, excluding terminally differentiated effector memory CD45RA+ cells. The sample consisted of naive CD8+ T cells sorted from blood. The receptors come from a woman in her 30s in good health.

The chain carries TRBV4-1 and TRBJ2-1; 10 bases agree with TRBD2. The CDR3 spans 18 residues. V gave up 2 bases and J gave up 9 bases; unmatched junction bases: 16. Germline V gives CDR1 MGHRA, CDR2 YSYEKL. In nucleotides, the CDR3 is TGCGCCAGCAGCCAAAATCCGGGTTTGGGGCTAGCGGGAGTTGAGCAGTTCTTC. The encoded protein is CASSQNPGLGLAGVEQFF.

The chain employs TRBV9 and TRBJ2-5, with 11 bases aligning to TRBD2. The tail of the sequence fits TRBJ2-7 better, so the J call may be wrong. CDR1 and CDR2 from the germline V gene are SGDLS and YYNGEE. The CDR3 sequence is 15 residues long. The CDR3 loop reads CASSATGTSGYEQYF. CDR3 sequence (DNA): TGTGCCAGCAGCGCAACCGGGACTAGCGGCTACGAGCAGTACTTC.

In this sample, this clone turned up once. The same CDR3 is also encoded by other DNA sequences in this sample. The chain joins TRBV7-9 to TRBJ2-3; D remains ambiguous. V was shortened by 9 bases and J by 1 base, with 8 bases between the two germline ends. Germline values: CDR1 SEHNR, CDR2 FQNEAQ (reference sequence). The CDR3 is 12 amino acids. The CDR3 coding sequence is TGTGCCAGTAGTCCCCGCACAGATACGCAGTATTTT. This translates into CASSPRTDTQYF. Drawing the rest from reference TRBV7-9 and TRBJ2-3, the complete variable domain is DTGVSQNPRHKITKRGQNVTFRCDPISEHNRLYWYRQTLGQGPEFLTYFQNEAQLEKSRLLSDRFSAERPKGSFSTLEIQRTEQGDSAMYLCASSPRTDTQYFGPGTRLTVL.

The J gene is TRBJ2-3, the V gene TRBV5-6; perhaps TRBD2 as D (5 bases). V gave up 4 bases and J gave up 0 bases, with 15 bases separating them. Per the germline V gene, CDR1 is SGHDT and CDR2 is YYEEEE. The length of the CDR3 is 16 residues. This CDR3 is CASSLEERESTDTQYF. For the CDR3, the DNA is TGTGCCAGCAGCCTGGAGGAGCGTGAGAGCACAGATACGCAGTATTTT.

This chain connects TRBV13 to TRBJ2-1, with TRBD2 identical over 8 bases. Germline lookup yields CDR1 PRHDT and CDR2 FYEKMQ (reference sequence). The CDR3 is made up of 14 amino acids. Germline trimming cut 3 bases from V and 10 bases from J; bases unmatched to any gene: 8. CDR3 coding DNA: TGTGCCAGCAGCTTTCTCGGGGGGGTTGCCGAGCAGTTCTTC. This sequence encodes CASSFLGGVAEQFF.

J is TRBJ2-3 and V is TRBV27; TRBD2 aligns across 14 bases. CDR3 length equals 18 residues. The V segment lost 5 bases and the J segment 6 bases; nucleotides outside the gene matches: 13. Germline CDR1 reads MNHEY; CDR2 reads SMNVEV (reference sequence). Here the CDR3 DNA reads TGTGCCAGCAGTCCGGGACTAGCGGGAGATCGGGACAGGGATACGCAGTATTTT. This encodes CASSPGLAGDRDRDTQYF.

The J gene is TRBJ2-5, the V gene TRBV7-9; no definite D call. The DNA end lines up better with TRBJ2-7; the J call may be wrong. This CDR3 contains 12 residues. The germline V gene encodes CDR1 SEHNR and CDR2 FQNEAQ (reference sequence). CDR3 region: CASSLVVYEQYF. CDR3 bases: TGTGCCAGCAGCTTAGTTGTTTACGAGCAGTACTTC.

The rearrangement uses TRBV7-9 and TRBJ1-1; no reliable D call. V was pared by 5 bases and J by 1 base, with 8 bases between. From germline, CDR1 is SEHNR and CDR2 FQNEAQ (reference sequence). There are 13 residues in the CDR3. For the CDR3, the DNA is TGTGCCAGCAGCCCCGGACGGAACACTGAAGCTTTCTTT. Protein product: CASSPGRNTEAFF. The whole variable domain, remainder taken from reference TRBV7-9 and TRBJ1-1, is DTGVSQNPRHKITKRGQNVTFRCDPISEHNRLYWYRQTLGQGPEFLTYFQNEAQLEKSRLLSDRFSAERPKGSFSTLEIQRTEQGDSAMYLCASSPGRNTEAFFGQGTRLTVV.

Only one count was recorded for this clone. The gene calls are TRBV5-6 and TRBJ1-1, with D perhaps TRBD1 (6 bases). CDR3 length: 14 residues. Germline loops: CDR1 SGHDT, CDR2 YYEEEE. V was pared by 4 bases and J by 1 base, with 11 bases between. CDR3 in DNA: TGTGCCAGCAGCGCGAAGACAGGGAACACTGAAGCTTTCTTT. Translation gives CASSAKTGNTEAFF.

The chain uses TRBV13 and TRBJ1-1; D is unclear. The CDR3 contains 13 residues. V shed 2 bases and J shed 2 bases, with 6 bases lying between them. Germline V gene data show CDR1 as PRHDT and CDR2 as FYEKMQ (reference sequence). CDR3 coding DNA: TGTGCCAGCAGCTTAAGCGCAAACACTGAAGCTTTCTTT. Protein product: CASSLSANTEAFF.

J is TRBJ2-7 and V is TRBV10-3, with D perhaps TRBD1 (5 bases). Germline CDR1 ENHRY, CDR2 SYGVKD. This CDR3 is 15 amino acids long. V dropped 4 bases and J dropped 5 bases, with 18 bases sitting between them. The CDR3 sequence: CAISGGRAVLNEQYF. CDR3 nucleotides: TGTGCCATCAGTGGCGGCAGGGCAGTGTTAAACGAGCAGTACTTC.